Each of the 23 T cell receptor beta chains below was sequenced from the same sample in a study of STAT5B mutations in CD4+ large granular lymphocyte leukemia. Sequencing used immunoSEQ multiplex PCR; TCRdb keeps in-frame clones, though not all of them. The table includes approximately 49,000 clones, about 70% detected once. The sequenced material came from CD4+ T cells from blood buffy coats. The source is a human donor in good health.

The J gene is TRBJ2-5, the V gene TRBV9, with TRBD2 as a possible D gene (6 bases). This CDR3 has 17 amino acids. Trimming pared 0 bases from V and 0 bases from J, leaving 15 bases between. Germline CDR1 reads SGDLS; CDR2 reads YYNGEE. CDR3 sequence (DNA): TGTGCCAGCAGCGTAGGTAGGAGGGTAGGAAACCAAGAGACCCAGTACTTC. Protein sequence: CASSVGRRVGNQETQYF.

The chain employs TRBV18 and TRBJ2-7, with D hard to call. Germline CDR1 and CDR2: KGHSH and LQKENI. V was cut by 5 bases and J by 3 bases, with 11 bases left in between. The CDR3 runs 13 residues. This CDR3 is CASSRNQLYEQYF. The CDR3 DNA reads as TGTGCCAGCTCAAGGAATCAGCTCTACGAGCAGTACTTC.

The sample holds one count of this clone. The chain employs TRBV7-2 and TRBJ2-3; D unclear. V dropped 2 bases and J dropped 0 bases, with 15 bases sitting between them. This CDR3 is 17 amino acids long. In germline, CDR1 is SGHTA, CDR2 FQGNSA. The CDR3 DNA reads TGTGCCAGCAGCTTACGGCCTCGCGCGTATAGCACAGATACGCAGTATTTT. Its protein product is CASSLRPRAYSTDTQYF. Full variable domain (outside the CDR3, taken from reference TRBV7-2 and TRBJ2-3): GAGVSQSPSNKVTEKGKDVELRCDPISGHTALYWYRQSLGQGLEFLIYFQGNSAPDKSGLPSDRFSAERTGGSVSTLTIQRTQQEDSAVYLCASSLRPRAYSTDTQYFGPGTRLTVL.

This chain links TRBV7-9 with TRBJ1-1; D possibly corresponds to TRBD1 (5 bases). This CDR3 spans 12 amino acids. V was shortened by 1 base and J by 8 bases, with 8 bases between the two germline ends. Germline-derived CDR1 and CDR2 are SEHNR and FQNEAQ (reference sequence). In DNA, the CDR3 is TGTGCCAGCAGCTTAGGGTCAGGGGAAGCTTTCTTT. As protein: CASSLGSGEAFF.

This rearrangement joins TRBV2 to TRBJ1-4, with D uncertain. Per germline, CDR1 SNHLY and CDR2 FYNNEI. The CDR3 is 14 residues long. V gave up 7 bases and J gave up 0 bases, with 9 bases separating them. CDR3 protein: CASKSSTTNEKLFF. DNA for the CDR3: TGTGCCAGCAAGTCATCCACAACTAATGAAAAACTGTTTTTT.

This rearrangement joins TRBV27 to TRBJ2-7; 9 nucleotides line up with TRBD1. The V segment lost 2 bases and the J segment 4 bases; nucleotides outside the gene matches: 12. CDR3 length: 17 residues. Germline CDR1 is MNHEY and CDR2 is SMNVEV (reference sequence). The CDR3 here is CASSLRAPRDRVYEQYF. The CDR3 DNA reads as TGTGCCAGCAGTTTAAGGGCCCCCCGGGACAGGGTGTACGAGCAGTACTTC.

The CDR3 DNA sequence: TGTGCCAGCAGCGTAGGCGGGGCGTTAGAGACCCAGTACTTC. This sequence encodes CASSVGGALETQYF. The V and J genes are TRBV9 and TRBJ2-5; tentatively, D is TRBD2 (6 bases). Germline V gene sequence: CDR1 SGDLS, CDR2 YYNGEE. V was shortened by 0 bases and J by 4 bases, with 10 bases between the two germline ends. The CDR3 covers 14 residues.

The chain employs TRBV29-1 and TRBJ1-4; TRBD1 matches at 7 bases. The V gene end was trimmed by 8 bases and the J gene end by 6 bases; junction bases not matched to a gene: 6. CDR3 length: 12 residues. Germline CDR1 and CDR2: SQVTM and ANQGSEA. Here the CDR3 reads CSIGTVDEKLFF. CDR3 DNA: TGCAGCATCGGGACAGTGGATGAAAAACTGTTTTTT.

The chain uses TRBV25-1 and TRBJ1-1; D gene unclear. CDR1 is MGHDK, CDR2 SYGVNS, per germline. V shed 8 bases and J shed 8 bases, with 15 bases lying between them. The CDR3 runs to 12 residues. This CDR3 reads CASRSTNLEAFF. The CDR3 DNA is TGTGCCAGCCGCAGTACGAACCTCGAAGCTTTCTTT.

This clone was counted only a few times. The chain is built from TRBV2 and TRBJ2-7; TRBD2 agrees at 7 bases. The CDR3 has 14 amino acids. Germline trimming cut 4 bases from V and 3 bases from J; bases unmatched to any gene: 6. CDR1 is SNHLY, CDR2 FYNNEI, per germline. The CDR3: CASSALAAVYEQYV. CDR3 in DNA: TGTGCCAGCAGTGCCCTAGCGGCGGTCTACGAGCAGTACGTC.

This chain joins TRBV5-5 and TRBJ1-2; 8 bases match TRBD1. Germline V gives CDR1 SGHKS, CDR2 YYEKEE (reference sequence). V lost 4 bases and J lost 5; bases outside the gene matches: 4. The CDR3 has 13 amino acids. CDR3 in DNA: TGTGCCAGCAGCCAGGGGGCTGAGTATGGCTACACCTTC. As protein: CASSQGAEYGYTF.

The CDR3 loop is CASSLVVGGNTDTQYF. The CDR3 nucleotides are TGCGCCAGCAGCTTGGTTGTGGGGGGAAACACAGATACGCAGTATTTT. The chain carries TRBV5-1 and TRBJ2-3, with D possibly TRBD2 on 6 matching bases. V lost 0 bases and J 2 bases, leaving 13 bases between the germline ends. This CDR3 is built from 16 residues. Germline-derived CDR1 and CDR2 are SGHRS and YFSETQ.

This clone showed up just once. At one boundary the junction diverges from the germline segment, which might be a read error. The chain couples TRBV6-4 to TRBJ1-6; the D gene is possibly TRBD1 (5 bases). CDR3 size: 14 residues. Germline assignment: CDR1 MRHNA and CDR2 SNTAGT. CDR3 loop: CASTIGPGGVQSGF. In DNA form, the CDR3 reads TGTGCCAGCACGATTGGACCGGGAGGGGTTCAGTCAGGTTTT.

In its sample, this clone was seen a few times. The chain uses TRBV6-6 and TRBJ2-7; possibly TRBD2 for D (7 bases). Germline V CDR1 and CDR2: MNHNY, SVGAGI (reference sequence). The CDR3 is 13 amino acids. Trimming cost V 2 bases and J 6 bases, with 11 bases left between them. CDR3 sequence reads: CASSYQRGGEQYV. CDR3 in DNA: TGTGCCAGCAGTTACCAAAGGGGGGGCGAGCAGTACGTC.

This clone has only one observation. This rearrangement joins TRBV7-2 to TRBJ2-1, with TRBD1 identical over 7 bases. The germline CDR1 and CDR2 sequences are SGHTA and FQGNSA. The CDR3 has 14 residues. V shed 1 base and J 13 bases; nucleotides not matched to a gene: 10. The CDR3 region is CASSLGATGITQFF. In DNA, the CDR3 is TGTGCCAGCAGCTTAGGCGCGACAGGGATAACTCAGTTCTTC.

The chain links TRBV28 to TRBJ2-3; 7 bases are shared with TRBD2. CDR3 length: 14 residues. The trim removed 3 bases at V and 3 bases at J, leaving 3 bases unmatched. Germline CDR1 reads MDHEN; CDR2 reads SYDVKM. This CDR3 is CASSFELATDTQYF. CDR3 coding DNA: TGTGCCAGCAGTTTCGAACTAGCGACAGATACGCAGTATTTT.

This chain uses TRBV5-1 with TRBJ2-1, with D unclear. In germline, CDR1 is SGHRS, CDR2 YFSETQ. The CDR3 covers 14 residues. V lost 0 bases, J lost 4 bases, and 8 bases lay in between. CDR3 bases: TGCGCCAGCAGCTTGGAACCGACATACAATGAGCAGTTCTTC. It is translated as CASSLEPTYNEQFF.

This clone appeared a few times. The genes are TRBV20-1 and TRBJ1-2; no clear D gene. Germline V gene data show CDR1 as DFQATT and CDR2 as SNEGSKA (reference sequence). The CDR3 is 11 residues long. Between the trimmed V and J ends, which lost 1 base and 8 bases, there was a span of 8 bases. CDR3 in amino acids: CSARGPHGYTF. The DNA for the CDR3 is TGCAGTGCTAGAGGACCTCACGGCTACACCTTC.

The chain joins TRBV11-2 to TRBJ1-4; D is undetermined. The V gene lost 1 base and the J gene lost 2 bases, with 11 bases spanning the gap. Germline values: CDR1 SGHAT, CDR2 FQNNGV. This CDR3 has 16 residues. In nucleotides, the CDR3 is TGTGCCAGCAGCTTAGCGGCCGGGATGACTAATGAAAAACTGTTTTTT. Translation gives CASSLAAGMTNEKLFF. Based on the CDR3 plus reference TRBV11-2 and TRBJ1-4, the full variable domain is EAGVAQSPRYKIIEKRQSVAFWCNPISGHATLYWYQQILGQGPKLLIQFQNNGVVDDSQLPKDRFSAERLKGVDSTLKIQPAKLEDSAVYLCASSLAAGMTNEKLFFGSGTQLSVL.

CDR3 amino acids: CATSRGKQGARYGYTF. The CDR3 DNA is TGTGCCACCAGCAGGGGAAAACAGGGGGCGCGTTATGGCTACACCTTC. The chain has TRBV15 and TRBJ1-2; 9 bases are a match to TRBD1. CDR1 and CDR2 from the germline V gene are LNHNV and YYDKDF (reference sequence). The CDR3 runs 16 residues. V lost 3 bases, J lost 5 bases, and 10 bases stayed unmatched.

CDR3 sequence: CASSFLGYSYEQYF. In nucleotides, the CDR3 is TGTGCCAGCAGCTTTTTGGGATACTCCTACGAGCAGTACTTC. This chain connects TRBV7-2 to TRBJ2-7; D call uncertain. This CDR3 contains 14 residues. CDR1 is SGHTA, CDR2 FQGNSA, per germline. Deletions cut 3 bases from V and 0 bases from J, with 9 bases between. The variable domain in full, completed from reference TRBV7-2 and TRBJ2-7, reads GAGVSQSPSNKVTEKGKDVELRCDPISGHTALYWYRQSLGQGLEFLIYFQGNSAPDKSGLPSDRFSAERTGGSVSTLTIQRTQQEDSAVYLCASSFLGYSYEQYFGPGTRLTVT.

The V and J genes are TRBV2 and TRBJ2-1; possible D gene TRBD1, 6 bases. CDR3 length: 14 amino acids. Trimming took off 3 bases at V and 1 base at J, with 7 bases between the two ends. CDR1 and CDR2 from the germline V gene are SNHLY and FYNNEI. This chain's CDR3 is CASSEDSSYNEQFF. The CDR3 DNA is TGTGCCAGCAGTGAGGACAGTTCCTACAATGAGCAGTTCTTC.

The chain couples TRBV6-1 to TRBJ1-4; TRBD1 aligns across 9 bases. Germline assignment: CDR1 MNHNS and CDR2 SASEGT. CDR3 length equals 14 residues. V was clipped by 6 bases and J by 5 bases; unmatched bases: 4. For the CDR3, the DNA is TGTGCCAGCAGGACAGGGGGAGCGAATGAAAAACTGTTTTTT. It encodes CASRTGGANEKLFF.